The 4 T cell receptor beta chains below come from one sample, sequenced in a study of T cell responses to AZD1222 COVID-19 vaccine. Some clones are missing from TCRdb's copy, which holds only in-frame ones; the method was immunoSEQ multiplex PCR. The sample includes 130,000 or so clones, 85% to 95% seen only once; the top ten take over 0.85%. Here the sequenced sample was peripheral blood, taken on day 0 of MenACWY control vaccination. The source is an adult in good health.

This rearrangement joins TRBV4-1 to TRBJ1-2, with D perhaps matching TRBD1 (5 bases). Trimming took off 4 bases at V and 2 bases at J, with 8 bases between the two ends. The CDR3 runs 13 residues. Germline lookup yields CDR1 MGHRA and CDR2 YSYEKL. The CDR3 region has the DNA TGCGCCAGCAGCCTGCAGGGCAACTATGGCTACACCTTC. It encodes CASSLQGNYGYTF.

The J gene is TRBJ2-2, the V gene TRBV6-5, with D tentatively TRBD1 (6 bases). The CDR3 is 15 residues long. V shed 6 bases and J shed 7 bases, with 18 bases lying between them. CDR1 and CDR2 from the germline V gene are MNHEY and SVGAGI. CDR3 nucleotides: TGTGCCAGCAGACCCCTCTTACAGGGTGGCGGGGAGCTGTTTTTT. It translates to CASRPLLQGGGELFF.

The J gene is TRBJ1-2, the V gene TRBV19, with D possibly being TRBD1 (6 bases). Trimming took 8 bases from V and 5 from J, leaving 18 bases between them. Germline V gene sequence: CDR1 LNHDA, CDR2 SQIVND (reference sequence). The CDR3 runs to 14 residues. CDR3 nucleotide sequence: TGTGCCAGTTCAGTCCCAGGACAGCCATATGGCTACACCTTC. It encodes CASSVPGQPYGYTF.

V is TRBV7-9 and J is TRBJ2-1; 7 bases line up with TRBD1. V lost 5 bases to trimming and J lost 9 bases; unmatched junction nucleotides: 13. The CDR3 length is 15 residues. Germline V gene data show CDR1 as SEHNR and CDR2 as FQNEAQ (reference sequence). The CDR3, as DNA: TGTGCCAGCAGCGAGCATACAGGGGTTTCGGTTGAGCAGTTCTTC. Amino acids: CASSEHTGVSVEQFF.